Listed below are T cell receptor beta chains from one sample, sequenced in a study of T cells in Graves' hyperthyroidism and ophthalmopathy. TCRdb passed the multiplex PCR reads through MiXCR, listing each CDR3 protein once. The table has 480,000 or so distinct CDR3 sequences, approximately 49% seen once. Sample: peripheral blood or thyroid tissue (not recorded which). The source is an adult woman with Graves' disease, either hyperthyroidism or ophthalmopathy (not recorded which). CDR3s include the opening cysteine and the closing phenylalanine or tryptophan. The D gene is left open where the match is weak. Part of the rows lack a size; the others show once, few, many or a class for expanded clones.

CDR3nt	CDR3aa	d_gene	abundance	j_gene	v_gene
TGTGCTAGCAGCTTAAATTTTGGGTCCGAGCAGTACTTC	CASSLNFGSEQYF	.	many	TRBJ2-7	TRBV7-7
TGTGCCAGCGGAAAGGTCCCAGGTGACGCTGAAGCTTTCTTT	CASGKVPGDAEAFF	.	many	TRBJ1-1	TRBV2
TGCGCCAGCAGCCCGCAGGGACAGGGGAGCGAAAAACTGTTTTTT	CASSPQGQGSEKLFF	TRBD1	many	TRBJ1-4	TRBV4-3
TGTGCCAGTAGTATACTACGGGGCACTGAAGCTTTCTTT	CASSILRGTEAFF	.	many	TRBJ1-1	TRBV19
TGTGTCATCAGTGAGGGTACTCAGCCCCAGCATTTT	CVISEGTQPQHF	.	.	TRBJ1-5	TRBV10-3
TGTGCCAGCGGCTTAGGTTCCTACGAGCAGTACTTC	CASGLGSYEQYF	.	.	TRBJ2-7	TRBV7-2
TGTGCCATCAGTCCGGGGGAGGCGCCGGCCGAGGAGGGAGAGACCCAGTACTTC	CAISPGEAPAEEGETQYF	.	.	TRBJ2-5	TRBV10-3
TGCGCCAGCAGCCCGGACAGGGATTCACCCCTCCACTTT	CASSPDRDSPLHF	TRBD1	many	TRBJ1-6	TRBV4-3
TGTGCCAGCAGCTTGACTAGCGGGAGGATCCAGTACTTC	CASSLTSGRIQYF	TRBD2	once	TRBJ2-5	TRBV7-2
TGTGCCAGCAAGTGGGGAGCTAACTATGGCTACACCTTC	CASKWGANYGYTF	.	many	TRBJ1-2	TRBV12-3/TRBV12-4
TGTGCCAGCAGCCCGACTCGCTCTGGAAACACCATATATTTT	CASSPTRSGNTIYF	.	few	TRBJ1-3	TRBV11-2
TGTGCCAGCAGCCAACAAGACAGGGCCGATAATTCACCCCTCCACTTT	CASSQQDRADNSPLHF	TRBD1	many	TRBJ1-6	TRBV4-2
TGCAGTGCGAGACTAGCGGGAGGGCCAGGCACAGATACGCAGTATTTT	CSARLAGGPGTDTQYF	TRBD2	few	TRBJ2-3	TRBV20-1
TGTGCCAGCAGTTTAGGACTAGCGGAGGGAGCCGGGGAGCTGTTTTTT	CASSLGLAEGAGELFF	TRBD2	few	TRBJ2-2	TRBV12-3/TRBV12-4
TGCGCCAGCAGCTTCGGTGACGATGATCAGCCCCAGCATTTT	CASSFGDDDQPQHF	.	.	TRBJ1-5	TRBV5-1
TGTGCCATCAGTGAGTTGTCAGGAAACAATCAGCCCCAGCATTTT	CAISELSGNNQPQHF	.	.	TRBJ1-5	TRBV10-3
TGTGCCAGCAGCGTAGTAGCAGGGGATACGCAGTATTTT	CASSVVAGDTQYF	.	few	TRBJ2-3	TRBV9
TGTGCCAGCAGTTTTGGGACAGCTGAAAAACTGTTTTTT	CASSFGTAEKLFF	TRBD1	.	TRBJ1-4	TRBV28
TGTGCCAGCAGCCCGGGGGACATGTTTCACACTGAAGCTTTCTTT	CASSPGDMFHTEAFF	.	many	TRBJ1-1	TRBV11-1
TGTGCCACCAGCAAGGGGCGTCAGCCCGACGAGCAGTACTTC	CATSKGRQPDEQYF	.	many	TRBJ2-7	TRBV15
TGCAGTGCTGTGAAATCAGGGACAGGGGTTATTTATGGCTACACCTTC	CSAVKSGTGVIYGYTF	TRBD1	.	TRBJ1-2	TRBV20-1
TGTGCCACCAGCAGGGGCCGGACAGTCTCCTACGAGCAGTACTTC	CATSRGRTVSYEQYF	.	few	TRBJ2-7	TRBV15
TGCAGCGCACCACGAAGCGGGAGGGCCGCACGGGAGACCCAGTACTTC	CSAPRSGRAARETQYF	TRBD2	many	TRBJ2-5	TRBV29-1
TGTGCCACCGGGGAGGGAGGAACTTCGGGGGGCTACACCTTC	CATGEGGTSGGYTF	.	few	TRBJ1-2	TRBV15
TGTGCCATCGCAATTACGGGAGGAAGAGACGAGCAGTTCTTC	CAIAITGGRDEQFF	TRBD2	.	TRBJ2-1	TRBV10-3
TGTGCCTGGAGTTCTAGCGCCGGGGAGCTGTTTTTT	CAWSSSAGELFF	.	.	TRBJ2-2	TRBV19
TGTGCCAGCAGCCCCTCAGGGAACCCATGGAATGAGCAGTTCTTC	CASSPSGNPWNEQFF	.	.	TRBJ2-1	TRBV7-9
TGTGCCATCAGAGACTCGGGACAGTCGAACACTGAAGCTTTCTTT	CAIRDSGQSNTEAFF	TRBD1	.	TRBJ1-1	TRBV10-3
TGCAGTGCTAGAGAGAACTACGAGCAGTACTTC	CSARENYEQYF	.	.	TRBJ2-7	TRBV20-1
TGTGCCAGCAGCTTGAAGGACAGGGACTACAATGAGCAGTTCTTC	CASSLKDRDYNEQFF	TRBD1	many	TRBJ2-1	TRBV5-8
TGCGCCAGCAGCCCCGACAGGGCGCGCGCGATTTATGGCTACACCTTC	CASSPDRARAIYGYTF	TRBD1	many	TRBJ1-2	TRBV5-1
TGTGCCAGCAGCCCAACGACGCGGGGACAGGGTGCTAAGACCCAGTACTTC	CASSPTTRGQGAKTQYF	TRBD1	.	TRBJ2-5	TRBV9
TGCAGCGTTACTCAGGGGACGACTGGAAACACCATATATTTT	CSVTQGTTGNTIYF	.	.	TRBJ1-3	TRBV29-1
TGTGCCAGCAGCCGAAGGGTAGGGTACACTGAAGCTTTCTTT	CASSRRVGYTEAFF	.	many	TRBJ1-1	TRBV12-3/TRBV12-4
TGCGCCAGCAGTGAGTCGACCAGGGGCAATGATACTTTCTTT	CASSESTRGNDTFF	.	many	TRBJ1-1	TRBV10-1
TGTGCCAGCCAACCTACAGGGGTCTCTGGGGCCAACGTCCTGACTTTC	CASQPTGVSGANVLTF	TRBD1	once	TRBJ2-6	TRBV2
TGTGCCAGCAGCTTAGAGGAGGGGGCGATCAATCAGCCCCAGCATTTT	CASSLEEGAINQPQHF	TRBD1	.	TRBJ1-5	TRBV11-2
TGTGCCAGTGGGACAAACACAGATACGCAGTATTTT	CASGTNTDTQYF	.	.	TRBJ2-3	TRBV7-9
TGTGCCACCAGCAGCCGGGACAGCGAGAACACCGGGGAGCTGTTTTTT	CATSSRDSENTGELFF	TRBD1	many	TRBJ2-2	TRBV15
TGTGCCAGCAGCCGAAGGGCTCGGACTAGCGGGAGAGAGACCCAGTACTTC	CASSRRARTSGRETQYF	TRBD2	many	TRBJ2-5	TRBV12-3/TRBV12-4
TGTGCCAGCAGCCGACTAGCGGGATCCCAAGGGGAGACCCAGTACTTC	CASSRLAGSQGETQYF	TRBD2	.	TRBJ2-5	TRBV11-2
TGTGCCATCAGTGATATGACAGGGGCCACTGAAGCTTTCTTT	CAISDMTGATEAFF	TRBD1	many	TRBJ1-1	TRBV10-3
TGCAGTGCCAGAGCCTCCGGGACAGGGGATGAAAAACTGTTTTTT	CSARASGTGDEKLFF	TRBD1	.	TRBJ1-4	TRBV20-1
TGCAGTGCTAGCCCCGGGGGTGGGGAGCTGTTTTTT	CSASPGGGELFF	.	many	TRBJ2-2	TRBV20-1
TGTGCCAGCAGCTCACAAGTTCCAATGGCCTACGAGCAGTACTTC	CASSSQVPMAYEQYF	.	.	TRBJ2-7	TRBV7-6
TGCAGCGTTGCTGCGAACACCGGGGAGCTGTTTTTT	CSVAANTGELFF	.	few	TRBJ2-2	TRBV29-1
TGTGCCAGCACCCGCGGGACAGATCGAAGTTATGGCTACACCTTC	CASTRGTDRSYGYTF	TRBD1	.	TRBJ1-2	TRBV2